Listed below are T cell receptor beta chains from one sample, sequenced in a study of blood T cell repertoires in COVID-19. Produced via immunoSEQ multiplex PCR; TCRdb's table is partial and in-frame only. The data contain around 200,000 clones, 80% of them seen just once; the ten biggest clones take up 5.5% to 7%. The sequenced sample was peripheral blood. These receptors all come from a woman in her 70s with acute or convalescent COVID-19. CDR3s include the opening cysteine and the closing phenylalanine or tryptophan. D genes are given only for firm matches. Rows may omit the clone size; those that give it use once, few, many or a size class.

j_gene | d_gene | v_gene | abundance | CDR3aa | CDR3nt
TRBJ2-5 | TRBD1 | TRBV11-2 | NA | CASSLGQGDEETQYF | TGTGCCAGCAGCTTGGGACAGGGGGACGAGGAGACCCAGTACTTC
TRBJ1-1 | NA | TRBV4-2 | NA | CASSQELGRGWKVGEAFF | TGTGCCAGCAGCCAAGAATTAGGGCGGGGCTGGAAGGTCGGTGAAGCTTTCTTT
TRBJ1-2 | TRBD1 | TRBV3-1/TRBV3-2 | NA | CASSQSSGQGSGYTF | TGTGCCAGCAGCCAGTCTTCGGGACAGGGTTCGGGCTACACCTTC
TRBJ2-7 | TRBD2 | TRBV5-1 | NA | CASSLYGLAGGPPYEQYF | TGCGCCAGCAGCCTCTATGGACTAGCGGGGGGTCCCCCCTACGAGCAGTACTTC
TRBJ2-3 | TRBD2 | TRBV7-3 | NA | CASSLDAALAGGKDTQYF | TGTGCCAGCAGCTTAGACGCCGCACTAGCGGGAGGGAAAGATACGCAGTATTTT
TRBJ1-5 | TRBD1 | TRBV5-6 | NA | CASSRGQSNQPQHF | TGTGCCAGCAGCCGGGGACAGAGCAATCAGCCCCAGCATTTT
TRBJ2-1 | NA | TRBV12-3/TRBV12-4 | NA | CASSPRQEQFF | TGTGCCAGCAGCCCACGACAAGAGCAGTTCTTC
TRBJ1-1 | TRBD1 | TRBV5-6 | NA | CASSLLTGAGTEAFF | TGTGCCAGCAGCTTGCTAACAGGGGCGGGCACTGAAGCTTTCTTT
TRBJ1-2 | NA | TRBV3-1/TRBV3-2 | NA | CASSQQGTGYTF | TGTGCCAGCAGCCAACAGGGTACTGGCTACACCTTC
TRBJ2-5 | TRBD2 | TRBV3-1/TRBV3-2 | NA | CASSRLAGQETQYF | TGTGCCAGCAGCCGGCTAGCGGGCCAAGAGACCCAGTACTTC
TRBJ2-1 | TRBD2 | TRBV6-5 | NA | CASNSGTSGTNEQFF | TGTGCCAGCAATTCCGGGACTAGCGGTACGAATGAGCAGTTCTTC
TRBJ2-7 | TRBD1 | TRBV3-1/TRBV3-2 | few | CASSQAGGVHEQYF | TGTGCCAGCAGCCAAGCAGGGGGCGTACACGAGCAGTACTTC
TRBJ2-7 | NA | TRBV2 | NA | CASGGLVPYEQYF | TGTGCCAGCGGGGGCTTAGTACCCTACGAGCAGTACTTC
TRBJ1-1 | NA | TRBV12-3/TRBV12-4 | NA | CATHRGDTEAFF | TGTGCCACCCACCGCGGGGACACTGAAGCTTTCTTT
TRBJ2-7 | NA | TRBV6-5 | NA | CASSYSLGSFAYEQYF | TGTGCCAGCAGTTACTCGTTGGGCAGCTTCGCCTACGAGCAGTACTTC
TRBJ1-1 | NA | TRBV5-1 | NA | CASSLQGAPYTEAFF | TGCGCCAGCAGCTTGCAAGGGGCCCCATACACTGAAGCTTTCTTT
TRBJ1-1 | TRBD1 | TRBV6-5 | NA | CASSRTGSGTEAFF | TGTGCCAGCAGCCGGACAGGGAGCGGGACTGAAGCTTTCTTT
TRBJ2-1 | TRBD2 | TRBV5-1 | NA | CASSPRTSGNEQFF | TGCGCCAGCAGCCCCCGGACTAGTGGCAATGAGCAGTTCTTC
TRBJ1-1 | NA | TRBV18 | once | CASSPAPELNTEAFF | TGTGCCAGCTCACCCGCTCCAGAATTGAACACTGAAGCTTTCTTT
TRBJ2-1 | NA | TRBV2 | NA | CASSSGFGFANEQFF | TGTGCCAGCAGTTCGGGATTCGGTTTTGCCAATGAGCAGTTCTTC
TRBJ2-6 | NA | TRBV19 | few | CASRVVTGANVLTF | TGTGCCAGTAGGGTGGTAACAGGGGCCAACGTCCTGACTTTC
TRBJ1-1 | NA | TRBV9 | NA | CASSVAGIVGPGTEAFF | TGTGCCAGCAGCGTAGCGGGTATAGTCGGACCGGGGACTGAAGCTTTCTTT
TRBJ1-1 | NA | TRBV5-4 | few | CASRKDRTNTEAFF | TGTGCCAGCAGAAAAGACAGGACAAACACTGAAGCTTTCTTT
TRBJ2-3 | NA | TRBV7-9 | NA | CASSLDVGALDTQYF | TGTGCCAGCAGCTTAGACGTGGGGGCTCTAGATACGCAGTATTTT
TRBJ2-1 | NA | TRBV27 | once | CASSLTVVHEQFF | TGTGCCAGCAGTTTAACAGTGGTCCATGAGCAGTTCTTC
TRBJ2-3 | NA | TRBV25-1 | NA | CASSASLELGTQYF | TGTGCCAGCAGTGCCTCCTTAGAGCTAGGTACGCAGTATTTT
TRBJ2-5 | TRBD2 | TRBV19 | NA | CASSAGLAGNQETQYF | TGTGCCAGTAGTGCCGGACTAGCGGGGAACCAAGAGACCCAGTACTTC
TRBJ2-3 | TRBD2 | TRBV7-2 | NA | CASSPGLADTQYF | TGTGCCAGCAGCCCCGGACTAGCAGATACGCAGTATTTT
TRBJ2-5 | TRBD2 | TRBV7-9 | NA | CASSVVAGIALETQYF | TGTGCCAGCAGCGTCGTAGCGGGAATAGCGCTGGAGACCCAGTACTTC